What follows is one TCR beta chain and its context. Antigen: not known. With survey level as its setting, the immunoSEQ assay was v3.0. Per sample, sequencing targeted roughly 40,000-55,000 T-cell genomes. TCRdb's copy holds only in-frame clones and misses some; the assay was immunoSEQ multiplex PCR. The table includes more than 15,000 clones, 75% to 85% detected once. The data are from a study of long-term antiretroviral therapy in people with HIV. The germline V gene has CDR1 SGHNT and CDR2 YYREEE (reference sequence). Trimming cost V 4 bases and J 9 bases, with 19 bases left between them. The CDR3 has 14 amino acids. There was at least one pre-ART PBMC sample for each donor, plus at least two post-ART PBMC samples. It was in the United States that all participants with HIV were treated. Study-level points and caveats: ART adherence, viral resistance and therapy changes went undocumented.

The rearrangement links TRBV5-4 to TRBJ2-5; TRBD1 might be the D (5 bases). The sample consisted of unsorted PBMCs, taken at the start of antiretroviral therapy. The receptor was derived from a man younger than 45 with HIV. DNA of the CDR3: TGTGCCAGCAGCCCAAGGACCGCAGTAGGGGCCCAGTACTTC. Translation gives CASSPRTAVGAQYF.